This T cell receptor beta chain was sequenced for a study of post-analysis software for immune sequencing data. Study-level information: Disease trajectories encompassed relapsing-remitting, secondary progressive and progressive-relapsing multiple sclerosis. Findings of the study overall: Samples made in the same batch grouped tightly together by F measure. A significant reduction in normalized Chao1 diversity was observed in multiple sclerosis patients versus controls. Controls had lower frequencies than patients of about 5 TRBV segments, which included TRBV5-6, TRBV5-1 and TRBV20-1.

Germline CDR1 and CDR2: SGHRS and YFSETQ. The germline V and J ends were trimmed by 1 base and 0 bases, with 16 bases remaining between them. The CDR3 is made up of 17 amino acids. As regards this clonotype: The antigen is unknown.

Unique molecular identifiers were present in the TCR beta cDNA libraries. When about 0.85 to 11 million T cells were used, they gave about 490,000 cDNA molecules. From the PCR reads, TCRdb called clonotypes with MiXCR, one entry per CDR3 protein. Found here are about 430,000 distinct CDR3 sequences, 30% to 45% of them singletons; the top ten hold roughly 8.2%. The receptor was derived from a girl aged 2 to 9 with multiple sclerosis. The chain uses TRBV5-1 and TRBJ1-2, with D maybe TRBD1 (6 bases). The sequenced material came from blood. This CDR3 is CASSLQGTISANYGYTF. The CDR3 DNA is TGCGCCAGCAGCTTGCAGGGGACAATTTCGGCTAACTATGGCTACACCTTC.